The T cell receptor beta chain under discussion was sequenced for a study of shared clonotypes between healthy human individuals. Whole-study findings and limits: For sorted subsets, rarefaction showed incomplete sequencing despite large depth.

Assay used: immunoSEQ multiplex PCR; TCRdb lists only in-frame clones, some missing. This table has roughly 680,000 clones, around 77% appearing once. There are 13 residues in the CDR3. Germline CDR1 is GTSNPN and CDR2 is SVGIG (reference sequence). The V and J ends lost 7 bases and 0 bases respectively, with 12 bases between them. A word on this clone: Its target is not known.

The source is a woman in her twenties or thirties in good health. J is TRBJ1-1 and V is TRBV30; D gene uncertain. The sample was memory CD4+ T cells sorted from blood. Subset denoted: CD45RA-negative fraction. The CDR3 protein is CASQKGMNTEAFF. CDR3 DNA: TGTGCCTCTCAAAAAGGGATGAACACTGAAGCTTTCTTT.